A selection of T cell receptor beta chains follows, all from one sample in a study of blood T cell repertoires in COVID-19. This table comes from immunoSEQ multiplex PCR, and its TCRdb copy is limited to in-frame clones, with some not included. The table lists about 280,000 clones, 89% of them singletons. The sequenced material came from peripheral blood. These receptors all come from a woman aged 40 to 50 who had recovered from COVID-19. Each CDR3 is given with its conserved first and last residue. A D gene is named only where the DNA matches it firmly. For some rows the clone size is stated as once, few or many, or as a class when expanded; others skip it.

d_call,clone_size,v_call,j_call,cdr3_aa,cdr3_nt
NA,NA,TRBV11-2,TRBJ1-2,CASSPNQAGGGYTF,TGTGCCAGCAGCCCGAATCAGGCAGGAGGTGGCTACACCTTC
TRBD2,NA,TRBV6-6,TRBJ2-1,CASGGSDEQFF,TGTGCCAGCGGCGGGAGTGATGAGCAGTTCTTC
NA,NA,TRBV7-3,TRBJ2-1,CASSLRRGNEQFF,TGTGCCAGCAGCTTACGTCGAGGCAATGAGCAGTTCTTC
NA,NA,TRBV19,TRBJ2-1,CASSIGEGNEQFF,TGTGCCAGTAGTATAGGAGAGGGCAATGAGCAGTTCTTC
NA,NA,TRBV19,TRBJ1-2,CASSIGGGPSLGYTF,TGTGCCAGTAGTATTGGCGGGGGGCCTAGTCTTGGCTACACCTTC
TRBD1,NA,TRBV18,TRBJ2-6,CASSRPGQSSGANVLTF,TGTGCCAGCTCCCGACCGGGACAGAGCTCTGGGGCCAACGTCCTGACTTTC
TRBD1,NA,TRBV6-5,TRBJ1-6,CAGEDRGNSPLHF,TGTGCCGGAGAGGACAGGGGAAATTCACCCCTCCACTTT
TRBD1,NA,TRBV18,TRBJ2-7,CASSPRDSSYEQYF,TGTGCCAGCTCACCTCGGGACAGCTCCTACGAGCAGTACTTC
NA,NA,TRBV24-1,TRBJ2-3,CATSQGGDTQYF,TGTGCCACCAGTCAGGGGGGAGATACGCAGTATTTT
TRBD1,NA,TRBV12-5,TRBJ2-2,CASGLTGVTGELFF,TGTGCTAGTGGTTTGACAGGGGTAACCGGGGAGCTGTTTTTT
TRBD1,NA,TRBV5-1,TRBJ2-7,CASSSGQGAHEQYF,TGCGCCAGCAGCTCAGGACAGGGGGCCCACGAGCAGTACTTC
NA,NA,TRBV18,TRBJ2-3,CASSRQGGPDTQYF,TGTGCCAGCTCACGCCAGGGGGGCCCAGATACGCAGTATTTT
NA,NA,TRBV19,TRBJ1-2,CASSPRTSPTDGYTF,TGTGCCAGTAGTCCTCGAACCTCCCCTACCGATGGCTACACCTTC
NA,NA,TRBV7-6,TRBJ2-7,CASSLAAEGGDEQYF,TGTGCCAGCAGCTTAGCCGCAGAGGGCGGAGACGAGCAGTACTTC
TRBD2,NA,TRBV9,TRBJ2-3,CASSVPQGLAGTDTQYF,TGTGCCAGCAGCGTACCACAGGGACTAGCTGGCACAGATACGCAGTATTTT
TRBD1,NA,TRBV7-9,TRBJ1-3,CASSSGQGPSGNTIYF,TGTGCCAGCAGCTCAGGACAGGGGCCGTCTGGAAACACCATATATTTT
TRBD2,once,TRBV5-1,TRBJ2-6,CASRTSGLSGANVLTF,TGCGCCAGCCGGACTAGCGGACTATCTGGGGCCAACGTCCTGACTTTC
TRBD1,NA,TRBV9,TRBJ2-1,CASSALPGQGHPIRLFF,TGTGCCAGCAGCGCCTTGCCGGGACAGGGTCACCCTATTAGGCTGTTCTTC
TRBD2,NA,TRBV10-3,TRBJ2-7,CAISELQSSGSQNEQYF,TGTGCCATCAGTGAGTTACAATCTAGCGGGAGCCAAAACGAGCAGTACTTC
TRBD1,NA,TRBV28,TRBJ1-6,CAYRDRQANSPLHF,TGTGCCTACCGGGACAGGCAGGCAAATTCACCCCTCCACTTT
NA,NA,TRBV19,TRBJ2-3,CASSIRVGTQYF,TGTGCCAGTAGTATACGGGTCGGTACGCAGTATTTT
TRBD2,once,TRBV25-1,TRBJ2-7,CASSGRSSGSSHEQYF,TGTGCCAGCAGTGGTCGGTCTAGCGGGAGTAGCCACGAGCAGTACTTC
NA,NA,TRBV30,TRBJ2-5,CAWRNPATETQYF,TGTGCCTGGAGAAATCCAGCGACAGAGACCCAGTACTTC
NA,NA,TRBV6-4,TRBJ1-6,CASRGEQGDSPLHF,TGTGCCAGCAGGGGGGAACAGGGCGATTCACCCCTCCACTTT
NA,NA,TRBV21-1,TRBJ1-6,CASSKGQINSPLHF,TGTGCCAGCAGCAAAGGACAGATAAATTCACCCCTCCACTTT
TRBD1,NA,TRBV30,TRBJ2-4,CAWSVGKIGTGENIQYF,TGTGCCTGGAGTGTCGGCAAAATCGGGACAGGGGAAAACATTCAGTACTTC
TRBD2,few,TRBV2,TRBJ2-5,CASSETSSETQYF,TGTGCCAGCAGTGAGACTAGCAGTGAGACCCAGTACTTC
NA,once,TRBV3-1/TRBV3-2,TRBJ1-5,CASSQPGNNQPQHF,TGTGCCAGCAGCCAGCCAGGGAACAATCAGCCCCAGCATTTT
TRBD1,once,TRBV5-1,TRBJ1-4,CASTRDSLNEKLFF,TGCGCCAGCACGAGGGACAGCCTTAATGAAAAACTGTTTTTT
NA,once,TRBV10-3,TRBJ2-1,CATGGFDSGSPYNEQFF,TGTGCTACGGGCGGGTTTGATTCCGGGTCGCCATACAATGAGCAGTTCTTC
NA,NA,TRBV11-1,TRBJ2-6,CAISTVFSGANVLTF,TGTGCCATCTCGACAGTCTTCTCTGGGGCCAACGTCCTGACTTTC
TRBD2,NA,TRBV2,TRBJ2-7,CASGAGVPMGYEQYF,TGTGCCAGCGGGGCGGGAGTTCCTATGGGCTACGAGCAGTACTTC
TRBD1,NA,TRBV19,TRBJ1-5,CASSSQGRDQPQHF,TGTGCCAGTAGCTCACAGGGGCGGGACCAGCCCCAGCATTTT
TRBD1,NA,TRBV6-2/TRBV6-3,TRBJ2-6,CASSYDARGLGANVLTF,TGTGCCAGCAGTTACGACGCTAGGGGGCTCGGGGCCAACGTCCTGACTTTC
NA,NA,TRBV18,TRBJ2-3,CASSPQSGDTQYF,TGTGCCAGCTCACCACAGTCCGGAGATACGCAGTATTTT
NA,NA,TRBV7-6,TRBJ2-1,CASSYGPGSYEQFF,TGTGCCAGCAGCTATGGTCCGGGGAGCTATGAGCAGTTCTTC
TRBD2,once,TRBV28,TRBJ2-5,CASSFGTRQETQYF,TGTGCCAGCAGTTTCGGGACTAGGCAAGAGACCCAGTACTTC
TRBD1,NA,TRBV5-8,TRBJ2-3,CASSPTGTGEADTQYF,TGTGCCAGCAGCCCGACGGGGACAGGGGAGGCGGATACGCAGTATTTT
NA,NA,TRBV25-1,TRBJ2-1,CARTLGGEQFF,TGTGCCAGGACACTAGGGGGTGAGCAGTTCTTC
NA,NA,TRBV12-3/TRBV12-4,TRBJ1-2,CASSLSPRAGYTF,TGTGCCAGCAGTTTGTCCCCCAGGGCAGGCTACACCTTC
NA,NA,TRBV19,TRBJ2-3,CASSIMWDNPTDTQYF,TGTGCCAGTAGTATAATGTGGGACAACCCCACAGATACGCAGTATTTT
TRBD2,NA,TRBV7-2,TRBJ2-3,CASSPRTSGKGDTQYF,TGTGCCAGCAGCCCCCGGACTAGCGGGAAGGGAGATACGCAGTATTTT
NA,NA,TRBV19,TRBJ1-6,CASSIQALARNSPLHF,TGTGCCAGTAGTATACAGGCCTTGGCTCGGAATTCACCCCTCCACTTT
TRBD1,few,TRBV6-5,TRBJ2-7,CASSYPRTGETYEQYF,TGTGCCAGCAGTTACCCCCGGACAGGGGAGACCTACGAGCAGTACTTC
NA,NA,TRBV5-4,TRBJ2-3,CASSLSVNTDTQYF,TGTGCCAGCAGCTTGTCGGTCAACACAGATACGCAGTATTTT